This T cell receptor beta chain originates from a study of control samples from healthy donors and cancer patients. The CDR3 covers 18 residues. Germline loops: CDR1 SNHLY, CDR2 FYNNEI. Trimming removed 6 bases at V and 0 bases at J, with 24 bases between. Profiling relied on immunoSEQ multiplex PCR, and the TCRdb table lists in-frame clones only, not all of them. The sample contains around 140,000 clones, just under 90% of which appear only once. The chain recombines TRBV2 with TRBJ2-7; maybe TRBD2 (6 bases). This TCR derives from a man in his fifties or sixties with head and neck cancer. Sequencing was carried out using PBMCs. The CDR3 nucleotides read TGTGCCAGCAGAGAGGGGCTAGCGAGAAGTGGTCCCTCCTACGAGCAGTACTTC. Its translation: CASREGLARSGPSYEQYF.